This TCR beta chain derives from a study of STAT5B mutations in CD4+ large granular lymphocyte leukemia (dated 2022 in TCRdb). Regarding the complete study: Among healthy controls, the CDR3 'QG' motif was associated with a particular HLA allele. Flow cytometry on FACSCanto II or FACSVerse showed that the purified fractions were more than 95% pure among lymphocytes. The study compared the TCRbeta repertoires of patients with CD4+ T-cell large granular lymphocyte leukemia against those of healthy blood donors. Results the study describes overall, beyond this receptor: Enrichment of TRBV06-family usage was observed among the top patient clones (8/27) relative to healthy controls (2/35). Compared with healthy CD4+ repertoires, CD4-sorted patient repertoires appeared more clonal, and this difference remained even after the putative leukemic clones were removed. The data were not HLA-matched, and the relatively small sample size could explain the higher clonality seen in CD4+ compared with CD8+ T-LGLL. Each patient's main leukemic clonotypes were private, but roughly 25% of these clonotypes showed up at low frequency in the non-leukemic repertoires of other patients.

The healthy controls were 37 blood donors, and the buffy coats of these donors were supplied by the Finnish Red Cross blood service. All TCR-sequenced material derived from peripheral blood: patient blood samples and healthy donor buffy coats. Ficoll-Hypaque gradient centrifugation was used to isolate peripheral blood mononuclear cells. Magnetic purification was used to isolate CD4+ cells from the buffy coats of the healthy controls. The Gentra Puregene Cell and Tissue kit was used to extract genomic DNA, and a Qubit 2.0 fluorometer was used to measure the amount of genomic DNA. The CDR3 contains 14 residues, cysteine and phenylalanine counted. Only CDR3 DNA remains: 42 bases, in frame from the first base. The V end loses 2 bases and the J end loses 5 bases, and a stretch of 12 bases separates them. As encoded in the germline V gene, CDR1 is SGHTA while CDR2 is FQGTGA. The immunoSEQ assay at survey resolution was applied to genomic DNA for sequencing of TCRbeta rearrangements. The paper's processing steps were these. A lowest detectable productive clonotype frequency of 2.59 x 10-5 was observed in the TCR sequencing data. Only productive TCRbeta rearrangements, defined as complete and in-frame sequences, were included in the analyses. The clonality of each sample was calculated as Simpson clonality in the immunoSEQ Analyzer version 3.0. Based on frequency, clones were grouped as very rare, small, medium, large (1-20%) or hyperexpanded (>20%). Generation probabilities were estimated with OLGA 1.2.3, V-gene circos plots were generated with VDJtools, specificities were searched for in VDJdb, and CDR3 motifs were identified with GLIPH. The source is immuneACCESS, and TCRdb retained only in-frame sequences with V and J called. Part of the clones is not carried over; for the studies checked, unresolved V genes explain less than half of this, and the remainder is unexplained. V, J and clone size reflect that table, while D and trimming were determined from the DNA. A total of around 35,000 clones appear in this sample, roughly 72% of them only once. Clones ranked in the top ten supply roughly 0.31% of the sample.

Comment on this clone: Which antigen it targets is not known. Within one base of it there is no much larger clone, and no base qualities were kept.

The specimen was CD4+ T cells from blood buffy coats. The clonotype originates from a human donor in good health. The V gene is TRBV7-3 and the J gene is TRBJ1-1; there is no confident call for the D gene. DNA sequence: TGTGCCAGCAGCTTATATCCGGGGATGACTGAAGCTTTCTTT. This yields the protein CASSLYPGMTEAFF.